This is a list of T cell receptor beta chains from one sample in a study of T cell responses to AZD1222 COVID-19 vaccine. The table came from immunoSEQ multiplex PCR; TCRdb's copy has only in-frame clones and leaves some out. The sample carries over 130,000 clones, 70% to 90% recorded once. The starting material was peripheral blood, obtained on day 0 of AZD1222 vaccination. These receptors were collected from an adult in good health. The CDR3 runs from the conserved cysteine through the conserved F or W. The order of the fields is clone size, J gene, V gene, D gene, CDR3 DNA, CDR3 protein. The D gene is left open where the match is weak. Clone size appears in some rows only: once, few, many, or a class for an expanded clone.

size: .; J: TRBJ1-2; V: TRBV5-6; D: .; DNA: TGTGCCAGCAGCCTTGACAGAGAACATGGCTACACCTTC; CDR3: CASSLDREHGYTF
size: .; J: TRBJ1-3; V: TRBV7-8; D: .; DNA: TGTGCCAGCAGCTCCCAGGGATCTGGAAACACCATATATTTT; CDR3: CASSSQGSGNTIYF
size: .; J: TRBJ2-4; V: TRBV10-3; D: .; DNA: TGTGCCATCAGTGATGGTAGGGGAGGTGTTGTCATTCAGTACTTC; CDR3: CAISDGRGGVVIQYF
size: .; J: TRBJ1-1; V: TRBV3-1/TRBV3-2; D: .; DNA: TGTGCCAGCAGCCACAGATATAGAACTGGCACTGAAGCTTTCTTT; CDR3: CASSHRYRTGTEAFF
size: .; J: TRBJ2-1; V: TRBV11-2; D: .; DNA: TGTGCCAGCAGCTTAGGGTATGATGAGCAGTTCTTC; CDR3: CASSLGYDEQFF
size: few; J: TRBJ2-2; V: TRBV4-2; D: .; DNA: TGTGCCAGCAGCCGCGAGGGGGATTTGATCGGGGAGCTGTTTTTT; CDR3: CASSREGDLIGELFF
size: .; J: TRBJ1-2; V: TRBV19; D: .; DNA: TGTGCCAGTAGTATTGACAGCGCAAACTATGGCTACACCTTC; CDR3: CASSIDSANYGYTF
size: once; J: TRBJ1-3; V: TRBV10-3; D: TRBD1; DNA: TGTGCCATCAGTAAAGACAGGGATGGAAACACCATATATTTT; CDR3: CAISKDRDGNTIYF
size: few; J: TRBJ2-7; V: TRBV11-2; D: TRBD1; DNA: TGTGCCAGCCTTGGGACAGCGGCCTACGAGCAGTACTTC; CDR3: CASLGTAAYEQYF
size: .; J: TRBJ2-7; V: TRBV11-2; D: .; DNA: TGTGCCAGCAGCTTAGTCTCCGGGTCGATCGAGCAGTACTTC; CDR3: CASSLVSGSIEQYF
size: .; J: TRBJ1-2; V: TRBV9; D: .; DNA: TGTGCCAGCAGCGATATCGGGACCTCCTATGGCTACACCTTC; CDR3: CASSDIGTSYGYTF
size: .; J: TRBJ1-3; V: TRBV5-4; D: .; DNA: TGTGCCAGCAGCTTGGATGCCGGGACTGGAAACACCATATATTTT; CDR3: CASSLDAGTGNTIYF
size: .; J: TRBJ1-1; V: TRBV15; D: .; DNA: TGTGCCACCAGCAGAGATTGGAGGGGCTCTGGCACTGAAGCTTTCTTT; CDR3: CATSRDWRGSGTEAFF
size: .; J: TRBJ1-5; V: TRBV7-2; D: .; DNA: TGTGCCAGCAGCTTAGTTGGTAATCAGCCCCAGCATTTT; CDR3: CASSLVGNQPQHF